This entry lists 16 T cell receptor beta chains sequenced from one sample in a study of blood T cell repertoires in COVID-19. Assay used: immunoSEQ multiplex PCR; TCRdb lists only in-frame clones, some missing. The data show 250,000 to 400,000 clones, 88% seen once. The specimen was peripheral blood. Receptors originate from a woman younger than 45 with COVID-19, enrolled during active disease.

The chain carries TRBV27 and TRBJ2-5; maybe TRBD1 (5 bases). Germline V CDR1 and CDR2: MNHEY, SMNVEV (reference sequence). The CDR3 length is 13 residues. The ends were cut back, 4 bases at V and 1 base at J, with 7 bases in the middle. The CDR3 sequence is CASSSQGQETQYF. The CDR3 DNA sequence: TGTGCCAGCAGTTCCCAGGGCCAAGAGACCCAGTACTTC.

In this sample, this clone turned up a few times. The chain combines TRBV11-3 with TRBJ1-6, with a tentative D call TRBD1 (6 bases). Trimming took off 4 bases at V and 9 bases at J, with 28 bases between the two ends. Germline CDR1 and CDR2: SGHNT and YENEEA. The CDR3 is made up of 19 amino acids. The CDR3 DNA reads TGTGCCAGCAGCTATCGGCGGGGGGCCGGCCCGGTCTTAAGTTCACCCCTCCACTTT. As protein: CASSYRRGAGPVLSSPLHF.

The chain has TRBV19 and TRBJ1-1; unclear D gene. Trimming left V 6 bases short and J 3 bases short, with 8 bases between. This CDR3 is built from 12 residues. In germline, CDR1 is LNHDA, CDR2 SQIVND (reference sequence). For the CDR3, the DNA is TGTGCCAGTAGGGCGGGGTACACTGAAGCTTTCTTT. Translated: CASRAGYTEAFF.

DNA of the CDR3: TGTGCCAGCAGCCGAGGACTACAGAACACCGGGGAGCTGTTTTTT. This gives the protein CASSRGLQNTGELFF. The chain combines TRBV4-2 with TRBJ2-2, with D possibly TRBD2 on 6 matching bases. The CDR3 is 15 residues long. The germline gives CDR1 LGHNA, CDR2 YNFKEQ. Trimming took 4 bases from V and 1 from J, leaving 10 bases between them.

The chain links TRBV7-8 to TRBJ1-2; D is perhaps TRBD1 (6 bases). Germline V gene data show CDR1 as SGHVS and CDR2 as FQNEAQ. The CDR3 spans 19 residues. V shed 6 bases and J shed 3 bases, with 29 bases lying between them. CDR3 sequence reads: CASRQAWGVSDSGYYGYTF. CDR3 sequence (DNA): TGTGCCAGCAGGCAAGCTTGGGGCGTTTCGGACAGCGGTTACTATGGCTACACCTTC.

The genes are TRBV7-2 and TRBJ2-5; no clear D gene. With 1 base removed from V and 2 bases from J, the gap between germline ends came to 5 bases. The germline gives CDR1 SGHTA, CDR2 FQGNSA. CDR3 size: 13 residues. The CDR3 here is CASSLVRQETQYF. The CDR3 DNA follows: TGTGCCAGCAGCTTAGTCAGACAAGAGACCCAGTACTTC.

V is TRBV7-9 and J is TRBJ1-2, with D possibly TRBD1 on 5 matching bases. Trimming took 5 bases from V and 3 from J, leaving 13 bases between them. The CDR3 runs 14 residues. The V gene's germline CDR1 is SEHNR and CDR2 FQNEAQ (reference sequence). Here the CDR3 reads CASSHTEGHYGYTF. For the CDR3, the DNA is TGTGCCAGCAGCCACACGGAGGGACACTATGGCTACACCTTC.

CDR3 sequence: CASSPSGGARYYNEQFF. The CDR3 nucleotides read TGTGCCAGCAGTCCTAGCGGGGGGGCCAGGTACTACAATGAGCAGTTCTTC. V gene TRBV27 combines with J gene TRBJ2-1; 12 bases fit TRBD2. After removal of 5 bases from V and 3 bases from J, the junction contained 8 bases not matched to a gene. The CDR3 has 17 residues. The germline CDR1 and CDR2 sequences are MNHEY and SMNVEV (reference sequence).

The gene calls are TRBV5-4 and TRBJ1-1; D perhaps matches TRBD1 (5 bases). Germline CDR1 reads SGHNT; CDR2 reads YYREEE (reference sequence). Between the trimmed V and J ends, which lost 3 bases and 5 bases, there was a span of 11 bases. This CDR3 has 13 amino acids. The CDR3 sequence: CASSSQGLTEAFF. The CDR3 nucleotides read TGTGCCAGCAGCTCGCAGGGCTTGACTGAAGCTTTCTTT.

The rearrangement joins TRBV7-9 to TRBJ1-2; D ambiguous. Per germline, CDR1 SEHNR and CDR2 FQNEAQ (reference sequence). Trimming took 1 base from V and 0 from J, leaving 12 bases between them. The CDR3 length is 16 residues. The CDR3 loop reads CASSLVPLAANYGYTF. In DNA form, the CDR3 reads TGTGCCAGCAGCTTAGTACCACTTGCGGCTAACTATGGCTACACCTTC. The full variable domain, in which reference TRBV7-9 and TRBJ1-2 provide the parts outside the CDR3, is DTGVSQNPRHKITKRGQNVTFRCDPISEHNRLYWYRQTLGQGPEFLTYFQNEAQLEKSRLLSDRFSAERPKGSFSTLEIQRTEQGDSAMYLCASSLVPLAANYGYTFGSGTRLTVV.

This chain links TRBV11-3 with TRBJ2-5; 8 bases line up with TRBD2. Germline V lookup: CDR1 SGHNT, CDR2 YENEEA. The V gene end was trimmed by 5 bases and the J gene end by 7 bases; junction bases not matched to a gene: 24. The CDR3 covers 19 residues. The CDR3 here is CASSPSSVRSSGGLGTQYF. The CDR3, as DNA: TGTGCCAGCAGCCCAAGTAGCGTGCGGTCCAGCGGGGGTTTGGGGACCCAGTACTTC.

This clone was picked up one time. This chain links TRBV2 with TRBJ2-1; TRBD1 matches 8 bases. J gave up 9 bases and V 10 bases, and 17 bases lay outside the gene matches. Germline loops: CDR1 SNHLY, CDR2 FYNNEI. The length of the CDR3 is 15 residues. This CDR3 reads CATRGGQGSRGEQFF. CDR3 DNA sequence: TGTGCCACGAGAGGCGGACAGGGTTCGCGGGGTGAGCAGTTCTTC.

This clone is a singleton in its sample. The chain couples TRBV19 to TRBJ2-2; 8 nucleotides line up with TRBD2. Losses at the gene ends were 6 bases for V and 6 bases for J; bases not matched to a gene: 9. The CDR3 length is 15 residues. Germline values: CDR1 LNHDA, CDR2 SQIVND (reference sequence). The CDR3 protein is CASRWTGGPAGELFF. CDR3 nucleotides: TGTGCCAGTAGATGGACGGGGGGGCCAGCCGGGGAGCTGTTTTTT.

This chain's CDR3 is CASSVRYGYTF. CDR3 bases: TGTGCCAGCAGTGTCCGCTATGGCTACACCTTC. The chain uses TRBV2 and TRBJ1-2; unclear D gene. Trimming cost V 4 bases and J 4 bases, with 4 bases left between them. In germline, CDR1 is SNHLY, CDR2 FYNNEI. The CDR3 runs to 11 residues.

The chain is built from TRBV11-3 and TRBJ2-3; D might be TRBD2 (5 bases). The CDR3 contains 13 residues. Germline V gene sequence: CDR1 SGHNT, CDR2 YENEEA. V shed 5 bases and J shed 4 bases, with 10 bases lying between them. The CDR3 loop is CASSQGRADTQYF. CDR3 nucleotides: TGTGCCAGCAGCCAAGGGCGGGCAGATACGCAGTATTTT.

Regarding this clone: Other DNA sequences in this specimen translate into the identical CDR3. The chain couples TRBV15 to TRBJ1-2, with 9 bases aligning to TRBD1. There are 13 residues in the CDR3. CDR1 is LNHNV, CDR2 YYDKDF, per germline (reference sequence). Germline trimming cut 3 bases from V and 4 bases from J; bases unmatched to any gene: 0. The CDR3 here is CATSRGQGYGYTF. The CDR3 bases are TGTGCCACCAGCAGGGGACAGGGCTATGGCTACACCTTC.